The 11 T cell receptor beta chains below were found in one sample sequenced in a study of OX40 agonist ivuxolimab in advanced cancers. Using immunoSEQ multiplex PCR, the repertoire was profiled, and TCRdb retains in-frame clones only, with some absent. The sample has about 76,000 clones, approximately 85% seen once. This specimen was CD4+ or CD8+ T cells sorted from blood, taken in a trial of the OX40 agonist ivuxolimab. These receptors were taken from an adult with an advanced solid tumor such as melanoma, head and neck, liver or kidney cancer.

This chain uses TRBV30 with TRBJ1-5, with D perhaps matching TRBD1 (6 bases). Between the trimmed V and J ends, which lost 0 bases and 5 bases, there was a span of 11 bases. The V gene's germline CDR1 is GTSNPN and CDR2 SVGIG (reference sequence). The CDR3 has 14 residues. CDR3 sequence (DNA): TGTGCCTGGAGTGTCACAGGGTATCATCAGCCCCAGCATTTT. Protein sequence: CAWSVTGYHQPQHF.

In this sample, this clone turned up a few times. V is TRBV18 and J is TRBJ1-5; a possible D gene is TRBD1 (5 bases). The CDR3 has 14 amino acids. Germline V gene lookup returns CDR1 KGHSH and CDR2 LQKENI. Trimming cost V 3 bases and J 1 base, with 7 bases left between them. CDR3 sequence reads: CASSPRGSNQPQHF. The CDR3 nucleotides are TGTGCCAGCTCACCGCGGGGGAGCAATCAGCCCCAGCATTTT.

A remark on this clone: The sample has other DNA sequences that encode this CDR3 too. The chain joins TRBV6-5 to TRBJ1-1; TRBD1 agrees at 9 bases. CDR1 is MNHEY, CDR2 SVGAGI, per germline. V lost 0 bases, J lost 4 bases, and 3 bases stayed unmatched. CDR3 size: 15 residues. In DNA form, the CDR3 reads TGTGCCAGCAGTTACTCGACAGGGGGTGGCACTGAAGCTTTCTTT. It yields the protein CASSYSTGGGTEAFF.

The chain joins TRBV4-1 to TRBJ1-3; no clear D gene. Germline CDR1 MGHRA, CDR2 YSYEKL. Deletions cut 2 bases from V and 2 bases from J, with 13 bases between. The CDR3 consists of 16 residues. Here the CDR3 DNA reads TGCGCCAGCAGCCAACTAATTCTTGCCGCTGGAAACACCATATATTTT. Translation: CASSQLILAAGNTIYF.

V is TRBV7-2 and J is TRBJ2-2; 10 positions agree with TRBD2. CDR1 is SGHTA and CDR2 is FQGNSA in the germline V gene. The CDR3 totals 19 residues. Germline trimming cut 2 bases from V and 4 bases from J; bases unmatched to any gene: 13. The CDR3 nucleotides are TGTGCCAGCAGCTTAAAGTTTCTAGCGGGAGTGGGGGGCACCGGGGAGCTGTTTTTT. Its protein product is CASSLKFLAGVGGTGELFF.

This clone was recorded only once. The V call is TRBV4-1, the J call TRBJ2-5; TRBD2 agrees at 8 bases. This CDR3 contains 15 residues. Looked up from germline, CDR1 is MGHRA and CDR2 is YSYEKL. Unmatched junction bases numbered 7, after V lost 0 bases and J lost 7 bases. In nucleotides, the CDR3 is TGCGCCAGCAGCCAAGAATCGAGCGGGGGAGGGACCCAGTACTTC. Amino acids: CASSQESSGGGTQYF.

The chain employs TRBV7-6 and TRBJ2-6; D ambiguous. Per germline, CDR1 SGHVS and CDR2 FNYEAQ. The V gene lost 6 bases and the J gene lost 1 base, with 10 bases spanning the gap. The CDR3 has 15 residues. DNA of the CDR3: TGTGCCAGCAGTCCATCCGGTTCTGGGGCCAACGTCCTGACTTTC. Translated, it gives CASSPSGSGANVLTF.

V usage is TRBV4-1 and J usage is TRBJ1-5; 8 bases match TRBD1. Per germline, CDR1 MGHRA and CDR2 YSYEKL. J lost 6 bases, V lost 4 bases, and 11 bases had no gene match. CDR3 length: 16 amino acids. CDR3 sequence (DNA): TGCGCCAGCAGCCTCCGTATTGACAGGGGAGGTCAGCCCCAGCATTTT. Translated, it gives CASSLRIDRGGQPQHF.

The CDR3 here is CASTLGATGNQPQHF. Written as DNA, the CDR3 is TGTGCCAGTACCCTAGGGGCGACAGGCAATCAGCCCCAGCATTTT. V and J are TRBV19 and TRBJ1-5; perhaps TRBD1 as D (5 bases). V was clipped by 7 bases and J by 2 bases, with 15 bases between them. The germline CDR1 and CDR2 sequences are LNHDA and SQIVND (reference sequence). The CDR3 consists of 15 residues.

This clone was detected only once. This chain uses TRBV30 with TRBJ1-2; 8 positions agree with TRBD1. Unmatched junction bases numbered 15, after V lost 1 base and J lost 8 bases. This CDR3 spans 16 amino acids. CDR1 is GTSNPN, CDR2 SVGIG, per germline (reference sequence). CDR3 region: CAWSDTYPGGAGGYTF. In DNA, the CDR3 is TGTGCCTGGAGTGACACTTACCCAGGGGGCGCTGGCGGCTACACCTTC.

The chain recombines TRBV9 with TRBJ2-5; TRBD2 aligns across 7 bases. The CDR3 has 15 residues. Germline V gene lookup returns CDR1 SGDLS and CDR2 YYNGEE. After removal of 0 bases from V and 5 bases from J, the junction contained 7 bases not matched to a gene. CDR3 protein: CASSVVPRESETQYF. The CDR3 DNA sequence: TGTGCCAGCAGCGTAGTTCCGCGGGAGTCGGAGACCCAGTACTTC.